The clone carrying this TCR beta chain was found a few times. Measured with immunoSEQ multiplex PCR; TCRdb has only the in-frame clones, and not every one. Here the sample spans roughly 21,000 clones, 33% being singletons. This entry is derived from a study of graft-versus-host responses after intestinal transplantation. About the research overall: All of the recipients had induction that used anti-thymocyte globulin, then tacrolimus and steroids for three to four years.

Irradiated, violet-dye-labeled stimulator cells, about 200,000 in number, were plated with about 200,000 CFSE-labeled responder cells. The reaction was completed, and proliferating CFSE-low CD3+CD4+ and CD3+CD8+ responders were then sorted. Findings and caveats of the study: Marrow from the recipient contained GvH clones, some of which had appeared first in ileum or blood. Elevated graft-versus-host to host-versus-graft clonal ratios in allografts were recorded for patients with graft-donor T cell macrochimerism.

The sequencing here drew on alloreactive CD8+ T cells from a mixed lymphocyte reaction culture, taken before intestinal transplant. Subset reported: CFSE-low proliferating T cells sorted from roughly six-day pre-transplant mixed lymphocyte reaction (GvH or HvG direction). The TCR originated in a human patient who received an intestinal transplant.

DNA for the CDR3: TGCGCCAGCAGCCAATTAGCCCAGGGCACAGATACGCAGTATTTT. It is translated as CASSQLAQGTDTQYF. The chain employs TRBV4-1 and TRBJ2-3, with D hard to call. CDR3 length: 15 amino acids. V was cut by 2 bases and J by 1 base, with 10 bases left in between. Germline CDR1 reads MGHRA; CDR2 reads YSYEKL.